Listed below are T cell receptor beta chains from one sample, sequenced in a study of identical twins. TCRdb recomputed calls from the 5' RACE reads with MiXCR, one row per CDR3 protein. The sample consists of 700,000 or so distinct CDR3 sequences, 20% to 25% of them appearing once. Separately, the same data were catalogued under a study of T cells expressing NK-cell markers.

The sample was PBMCs. These TCRs come from a woman aged 18-29 years in good health. Both conserved end residues are part of each CDR3. Fields, in order: clone size, V gene, J gene, D gene, CDR3 protein, CDR3 DNA. The D gene is left open where the match is weak. Some rows mark clone size as missing; the rest say once, few, many or name a class of expanded clone.

NA	TRBV5-1	TRBJ2-5	NA	CASSPGDQETQYF	TGCGCCAGCAGCCCCGGGGACCAAGAGACCCAGTACTTC
NA	TRBV7-2	TRBJ2-7	NA	CASSLVHPTYEQYF	TGTGCCAGCAGCTTAGTCCACCCTACCTACGAGCAGTACTTC
NA	TRBV20-1	TRBJ2-5	NA	CSARGLARQETQYF	TGCAGTGCTAGGGGCCTAGCGCGACAAGAGACCCAGTACTTC
NA	TRBV5-1	TRBJ1-2	TRBD1	CASSHGETGGSYTF	TGCGCCAGCAGCCATGGGGAGACAGGGGGAAGCTACACCTTC
NA	TRBV5-1	TRBJ2-1	NA	CASSFRGFNEQFF	TGCGCCAGCAGCTTTAGAGGCTTCAATGAGCAGTTCTTC
NA	TRBV7-9	TRBJ2-7	NA	CASSWEGQIYEQYF	TGTGCCAGCAGCTGGGAGGGACAGATCTACGAGCAGTACTTC
NA	TRBV30	TRBJ1-1	NA	CAWQWDTEAFF	TGTGCCTGGCAGTGGGACACTGAAGCTTTCTTT
NA	TRBV20-1	TRBJ1-4	NA	CSAPVPANEKLFF	TGCAGTGCTCCAGTGCCGGCTAATGAAAAACTGTTTTTT
few	TRBV20-1	TRBJ2-7	NA	CSASQPSYEQYF	TGCAGTGCTTCTCAACCCTCCTACGAGCAGTACTTC
NA	TRBV29-1	TRBJ2-1	TRBD2	CSVDLEGREGQFF	TGCAGCGTTGACTTAGAGGGCAGGGAGGGGCAGTTCTTC
few	TRBV11-2	TRBJ2-3	TRBD2	CASSSRLAGGGDTQYF	TGTGCCAGCAGCTCCCGGTTAGCGGGAGGTGGAGATACGCAGTATTTT
many	TRBV5-1	TRBJ2-3	TRBD2	CASRREDDTDTQYF	TGCGCCAGCAGGCGGGAGGACGACACAGATACGCAGTATTTT
many	TRBV6-4	TRBJ2-1	TRBD1	CASGQGEHEQFF	TGTGCCAGTGGACAGGGGGAGCATGAGCAGTTCTTC
NA	TRBV30	TRBJ2-1	NA	CAWRAAGVREQFF	TGTGCCTGGAGGGCCGCAGGGGTAAGAGAGCAGTTCTTC
many	TRBV20-1	TRBJ1-1	NA	CSARVARWDTEAFF	TGCAGTGCTAGAGTGGCCCGGTGGGACACTGAAGCTTTCTTT
NA	TRBV12-3/TRBV12-4	TRBJ2-7	TRBD1	CASRGTGHEQYF	TGTGCCAGCAGAGGGACAGGACACGAGCAGTACTTC
few	TRBV12-3/TRBV12-4	TRBJ1-2	NA	CASSLVPGSYGYTF	TGTGCCAGCAGTTTAGTTCCGGGGTCCTATGGCTACACCTTC
NA	TRBV9	TRBJ2-1	NA	CASSVEIRDNEQFF	TGTGCCAGCAGCGTAGAAATTAGGGACAATGAGCAGTTCTTC
NA	TRBV9	TRBJ2-1	NA	CASSVGGFPGNEQFF	TGTGCCAGCAGCGTAGGAGGCTTCCCGGGGAATGAGCAGTTCTTC
NA	TRBV9	TRBJ2-7	TRBD2	CASSLRTSSTEQYF	TGTGCCAGCAGCCTGAGGACTAGTTCAACCGAGCAGTACTTC
few	TRBV20-1	TRBJ1-6	TRBD1	CSATGQGLENSPLHF	TGCAGTGCTACCGGACAGGGGTTGGAGAATTCACCCCTCCACTTT
few	TRBV12-3/TRBV12-4	TRBJ1-2	NA	CASSLEVDHGYTF	TGTGCCAGCAGCCTTGAAGTGGACCATGGCTACACCTTC
NA	TRBV6-5	TRBJ1-1	NA	CASSRRDGEAFF	TGTGCCAGCAGCCGCCGGGACGGCGAAGCTTTCTTT
few	TRBV24-1	TRBJ2-7	TRBD1	CATRTHPGQGAYEQYF	TGTGCCACCAGAACCCACCCGGGACAGGGGGCCTACGAGCAGTACTTC
NA	TRBV20-1	TRBJ2-5	NA	CSAPDATETQYF	TGCAGTGCTCCCGACGCAACAGAGACCCAGTACTTC
NA	TRBV30	TRBJ1-1	NA	CAWMAGGNTEAFF	TGTGCCTGGATGGCCGGAGGGAACACTGAAGCTTTCTTT
NA	TRBV18	TRBJ2-2	TRBD2	CASSSRTSVGTGELFF	TGTGCCAGCTCATCGCGGACTAGCGTCGGCACCGGGGAGCTGTTTTTT
NA	TRBV5-1	TRBJ2-7	TRBD1	CASSVDRGRDEQYF	TGCGCCAGCAGTGTCGACAGGGGTAGGGACGAGCAGTACTTC
few	TRBV29-1	TRBJ1-1	NA	CSVDRSMNTEAFF	TGCAGCGTTGATAGGAGTATGAACACTGAAGCTTTCTTT
many	TRBV20-1	TRBJ2-1	NA	CSARVFREQFF	TGCAGTGCTAGAGTTTTCCGTGAGCAGTTCTTC
few	TRBV9	TRBJ2-1	TRBD2	CASSVPGLAGPDWGEQFF	TGTGCCAGCAGCGTACCGGGACTAGCGGGACCGGATTGGGGTGAGCAGTTCTTC
NA	TRBV15	TRBJ2-5	NA	CATSRITDQETQYF	TGTGCCACCAGCAGGATTACAGACCAAGAGACCCAGTACTTC
NA	TRBV7-3	TRBJ2-1	NA	CASSPLGSPSYNEQFF	TGTGCCAGCAGCCCGTTGGGTTCCCCTTCCTACAATGAGCAGTTCTTC
NA	TRBV30	TRBJ2-5	TRBD1	CAWRGTGQETQYF	TGTGCCTGGAGGGGGACAGGTCAAGAGACCCAGTACTTC
NA	TRBV7-2	TRBJ2-7	TRBD2	CASSPKREWRYEQYF	TGTGCCAGCAGCCCTAAGCGGGAGTGGAGATACGAGCAGTACTTC
NA	TRBV5-1	TRBJ2-3	NA	CASSFRTLTDTQYF	TGCGCCAGCAGCTTTCGGACACTCACAGATACGCAGTATTTT
NA	TRBV27	TRBJ2-5	TRBD2	CASRGIAGLETQYF	TGTGCCAGCAGGGGGATAGCGGGATTAGAGACCCAGTACTTC